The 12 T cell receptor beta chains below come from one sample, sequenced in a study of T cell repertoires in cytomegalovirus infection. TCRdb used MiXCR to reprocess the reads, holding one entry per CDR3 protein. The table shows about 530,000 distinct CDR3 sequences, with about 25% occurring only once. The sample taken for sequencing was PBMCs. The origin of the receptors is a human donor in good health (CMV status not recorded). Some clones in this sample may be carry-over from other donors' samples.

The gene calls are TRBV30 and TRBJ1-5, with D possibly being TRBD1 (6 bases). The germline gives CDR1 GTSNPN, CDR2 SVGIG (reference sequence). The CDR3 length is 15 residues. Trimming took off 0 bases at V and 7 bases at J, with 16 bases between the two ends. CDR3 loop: CAWSVSRRGAQPQHF. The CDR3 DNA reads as TGTGCCTGGAGTGTATCCCGGCGGGGGGCCCAGCCCCAGCATTTT.

The DNA for the CDR3 is TGCGCCAGCAGCCACTCCCCCTCGCCCACAGATACGCAGTATTTT. This gives the protein CASSHSPSPTDTQYF. The chain has TRBV4-1 and TRBJ2-3; D is undetermined. Trimming stripped 3 bases from V and 2 bases from J, with 12 bases between. CDR3 length equals 15 residues. Germline CDR1 and CDR2: MGHRA and YSYEKL.

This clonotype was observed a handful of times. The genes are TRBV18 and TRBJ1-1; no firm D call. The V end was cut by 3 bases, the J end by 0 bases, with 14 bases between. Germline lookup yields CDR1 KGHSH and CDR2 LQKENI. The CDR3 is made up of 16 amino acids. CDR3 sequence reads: CASSPPSQPMNTEAFF. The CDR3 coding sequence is TGTGCCAGCTCACCTCCCTCACAGCCCATGAACACTGAAGCTTTCTTT. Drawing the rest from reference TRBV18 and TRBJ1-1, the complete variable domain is NAGVMQNPRHLVRRRGQEARLRCSPMKGHSHVYWYRQLPEEGLKFMVYLQKENIIDESGMPKERFSAEFPKEGPSILRIQQVVRGDSAAYFCASSPPSQPMNTEAFFGQGTRLTVV.

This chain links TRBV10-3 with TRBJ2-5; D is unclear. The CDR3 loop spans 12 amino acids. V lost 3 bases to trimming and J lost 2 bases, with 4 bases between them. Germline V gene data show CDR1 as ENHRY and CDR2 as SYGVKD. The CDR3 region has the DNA TGTGCCATCAGTGAAGTACAAGAGACCCAGTACTTC. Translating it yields CAISEVQETQYF.

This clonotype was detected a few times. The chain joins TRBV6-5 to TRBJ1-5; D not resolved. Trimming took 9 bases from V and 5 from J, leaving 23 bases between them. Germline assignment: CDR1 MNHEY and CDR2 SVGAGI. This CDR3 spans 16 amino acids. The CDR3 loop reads CASAKASPKYYQPQHF. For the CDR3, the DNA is TGTGCCAGTGCTAAGGCTTCCCCAAAGTATTATCAGCCCCAGCATTTT.

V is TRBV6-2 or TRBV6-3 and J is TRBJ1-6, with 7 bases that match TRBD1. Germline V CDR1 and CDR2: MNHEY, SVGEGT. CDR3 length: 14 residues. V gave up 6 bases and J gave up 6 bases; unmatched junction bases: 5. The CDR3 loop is CASRDRSANSPLHF. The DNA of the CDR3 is TGTGCCAGCAGGGACAGGTCGGCTAATTCACCCCTCCACTTT.

The CDR3, as DNA: TGTGCCAGCAGTCTTGGGACTAATGATCAGCCCCAGCATTTT. Translated: CASSLGTNDQPQHF. The chain carries TRBV12-3 or TRBV12-4 and TRBJ1-5, with D possibly being TRBD1 (5 bases). The ends were cut back, 5 bases at V and 5 bases at J, with 13 bases in the middle. The CDR3 contains 14 residues.

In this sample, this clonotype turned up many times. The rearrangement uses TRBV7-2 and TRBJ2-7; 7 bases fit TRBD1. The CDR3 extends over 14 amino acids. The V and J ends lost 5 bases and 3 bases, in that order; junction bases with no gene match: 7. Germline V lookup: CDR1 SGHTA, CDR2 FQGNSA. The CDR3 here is CASSHRTGFYEQYF. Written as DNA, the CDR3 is TGTGCCAGCAGCCATAGGACAGGCTTCTACGAGCAGTACTTC.

The CDR3: CATWTGRATEAFF. The CDR3 DNA sequence: TGTGCTACGTGGACAGGTCGGGCCACTGAAGCTTTCTTT. The chain combines TRBV6-2 or TRBV6-3 with TRBJ1-1; 7 bases map to TRBD1. The CDR3 is 13 residues long. Germline lookup yields CDR1 MNHEY and CDR2 SVGEGT.

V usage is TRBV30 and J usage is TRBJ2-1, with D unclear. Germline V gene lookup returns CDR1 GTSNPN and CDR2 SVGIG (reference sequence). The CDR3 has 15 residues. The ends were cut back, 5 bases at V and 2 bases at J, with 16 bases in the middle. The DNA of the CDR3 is TGTGCCTGGGGCTTGGGGTGGGGAACCTACAATGAGCAGTTCTTC. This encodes CAWGLGWGTYNEQFF.

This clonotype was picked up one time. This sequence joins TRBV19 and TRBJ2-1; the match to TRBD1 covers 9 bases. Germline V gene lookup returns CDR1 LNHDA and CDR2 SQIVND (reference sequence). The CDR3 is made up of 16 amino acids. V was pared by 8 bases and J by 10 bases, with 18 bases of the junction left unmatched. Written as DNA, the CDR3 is TGTGCCAGTTCAGTTTCCGGGACAGGGCAAAGGATCGAGCAGTTCTTC. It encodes CASSVSGTGQRIEQFF. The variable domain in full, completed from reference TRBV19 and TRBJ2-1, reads DGGITQSPKYLFRKEGQNVTLSCEQNLNHDAMYWYRQDPGQGLRLIYYSQIVNDFQKGDIAEGYSVSREKKESFPLTVTSAQKNPTAFYLCASSVSGTGQRIEQFFGPGTRLTVL.

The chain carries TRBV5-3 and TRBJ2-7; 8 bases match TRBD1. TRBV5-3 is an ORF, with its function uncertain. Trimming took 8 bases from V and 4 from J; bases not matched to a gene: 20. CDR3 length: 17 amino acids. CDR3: CASSNGTGQPTSYEQYV. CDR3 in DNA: TGTGCCAGCAGCAACGGGACAGGACAACCGACCTCTTACGAGCAGTACGTC.